Listed below are T cell receptor beta chains from one sample, sequenced in a study of cytomegalovirus exposure and HLA in healthy donors. TCRdb keeps only in-frame clones here, not all; method: immunoSEQ multiplex PCR. The sample yields over 150,000 clones, over 65% seen once. Sequencing used PBMCs. All receptors derive from a man younger than 45 in good health and CMV-seronegative. CDR3s include the opening cysteine and the closing phenylalanine or tryptophan. Each record gives: J gene, V gene, D gene, clone size, CDR3 protein, CDR3 DNA. A D gene is named only where the DNA matches it firmly. Where a row states a size, it is once, few, many or the class of an expanded clone; other rows omit it.

TRBJ1-2 TRBV30 - - CAWSLDKANYGYTF TGTGCCTGGAGTTTAGACAAAGCTAACTATGGCTACACCTTC
TRBJ1-1 TRBV9 - - CASSPGRLNTEAFF TGTGCCAGCAGCCCCGGCAGGTTGAACACTGAAGCTTTCTTT
TRBJ2-7 TRBV5-6 TRBD1 - CASILTGTESYEQYF TGTGCCAGCATCCTAACCGGGACAGAGTCCTACGAGCAGTACTTC
TRBJ1-1 TRBV11-2 TRBD1 once CASSQQGASNTEAFF TGTGCCAGCAGCCAACAGGGGGCGAGTAACACTGAAGCTTTCTTT
TRBJ2-1 TRBV10-1 - - CASSEDSSYNEQFF TGCGCCAGCAGTGAGGATAGCTCCTACAATGAGCAGTTCTTC
TRBJ2-7 TRBV21-1 - few CASSMSGYGIYEQYF TGTGCCAGCAGCATGTCAGGGTACGGAATCTACGAGCAGTACTTC
TRBJ2-3 TRBV15 - - CATSSRRTTDTQYF TGTGCCACCAGCTCCCGGAGGACCACAGATACGCAGTATTTT
TRBJ1-6 TRBV9 TRBD1 - CASSSGQGASNSPLHF TGTGCCAGCAGCTCTGGACAGGGGGCCAGTAATTCACCCCTCCACTTT
TRBJ2-7 TRBV7-2 TRBD2 - CASSRGGRNEQYF TGTGCCAGCAGCCGGGGGGGGCGAAACGAGCAGTACTTC
TRBJ2-2 TRBV5-4 TRBD1 - CASSLGQGYTGELFF TGTGCCAGCAGCTTGGGACAGGGGTACACCGGGGAGCTGTTTTTT